The rows below give T cell receptor beta chains drawn from one sample of a study of OX40 agonist ivuxolimab in advanced cancers. The protocol was immunoSEQ multiplex PCR, while the TCRdb copy is restricted to in-frame clones and leaves out a portion. Counted here are about 50,000 clones, approximately 91% occurring once; the ten biggest clones make up 3% to 4%. Here the sequenced sample was CD4+ or CD8+ T cells sorted from blood, taken in a trial of the OX40 agonist ivuxolimab. These receptors were obtained from an adult with an advanced solid tumor such as melanoma, head and neck, liver or kidney cancer. Both conserved end residues are part of each CDR3. D genes are given only for firm matches. Expanded clones are given a class, and other clones once, few, many or no size at all.

cdr3_nt	cdr3_aa	clone_size	v_call	j_call	d_call
TGTGCCAGCTCATCGCAGTCAGGGGTAGATCAGCCCCAGCATTTT	CASSSQSGVDQPQHF	.	TRBV18	TRBJ1-5	.
TGTGCCAGCAAAACGACTAGCGGGGGGCCGTACTTC	CASKTTSGGPYF	.	TRBV6-5	TRBJ2-7	TRBD2
TGTGCCATCAGTGAGTCGCTAGCGGCTCGTACGCAGTATTTT	CAISESLAARTQYF	.	TRBV10-3	TRBJ2-3	TRBD2
TGTGCCAGCATTCAGTGGGGCAATGAGCAGTTCTTC	CASIQWGNEQFF	.	TRBV6-1	TRBJ2-1	.
TGCGCCAGCAGCCAAGTGTGGCAGGGTGTTAATTCACCCCTCCACTTT	CASSQVWQGVNSPLHF	.	TRBV4-1	TRBJ1-6	.
TGCGCCAGCAGCTTGGAAATTAGGGCAGATTATGGCTACACCTTC	CASSLEIRADYGYTF	.	TRBV5-1	TRBJ1-2	.
TGTGCCAGCAGCCGACGGACAGGGGGCGCGGGTTATGGCTACACCTTC	CASSRRTGGAGYGYTF	.	TRBV28	TRBJ1-2	TRBD1
TGTGCCAGCAGCTTGTTTCTTTCTGGAAACACCATATATTTT	CASSLFLSGNTIYF	.	TRBV11-2	TRBJ1-3	.
TGTGCCAGCAGCTTAGAAGCTGGGTTAGGAAACACCATATATTTT	CASSLEAGLGNTIYF	.	TRBV11-2	TRBJ1-3	.
TGTGCCAGCAGCTTCCAGGCTACAGATACGCAGTATTTT	CASSFQATDTQYF	.	TRBV5-4	TRBJ2-3	.
TGTGCCAGCAGTTTCTGGGTAGTAGGCAATCAGCCCCAGCATTTT	CASSFWVVGNQPQHF	.	TRBV28	TRBJ1-5	.
TGTGCCAGCAGCTTGCGGGACAGGGAAGAGACCCAGTACTTC	CASSLRDREETQYF	once	TRBV5-4	TRBJ2-5	TRBD1
TGCGCCAGCAGCCGTGATGGGATTACTCCCACCTACGAGCAGTACTTC	CASSRDGITPTYEQYF	.	TRBV5-1	TRBJ2-7	.
TGCGCCAGCAGCCAATACAATGAGCAGTTCTTC	CASSQYNEQFF	medium-sized	TRBV4-1	TRBJ2-1	.
TGTGCCAGTAGTAATTCGGTCGCTAACTATGGCTACACCTTC	CASSNSVANYGYTF	.	TRBV19	TRBJ1-2	.
TGCAGCGCATTGAGGGGCGGCTACACAGATACGCAGTATTTT	CSALRGGYTDTQYF	once	TRBV29-1	TRBJ2-3	.